This passage covers 11 T cell receptor beta chains from one sample sequenced in a study of immune heterogeneity within non-small cell lung tumors. Multiplex PCR amplified the TCR beta CDR3 region. Its first round ran for around 10 cycles with 32 V and 13 J primers. TCRdb reprocessed the multiplex PCR reads via MiXCR and lists one record per CDR3 protein. This table has some 4,500 distinct CDR3 sequences, roughly 24% appearing once. Bulk tumor genomic DNA, 600 ng per sample, was used as template. Several biopsies were spaced far apart within each primary tumor and obtained as surgery took place. It was patients with untreated, newly diagnosed non-small cell lung cancer who underwent curative surgery. Sequencing was performed on lung tumor tissue. Every receptor here comes from a man aged 60 to 75 with non-small cell lung cancer.

This chain connects TRBV27 to TRBJ2-2; TRBD2 is a possible D gene (6 bases). The germline CDR1 and CDR2 sequences are MNHEY and SMNVEV (reference sequence). The CDR3 extends over 15 amino acids. Trimming removed 9 bases at V and 2 bases at J, with 16 bases between. Here the CDR3 reads CASKREDTNTGELFF. The CDR3 region has the DNA TGTGCCAGTAAGAGGGAGGACACAAACACCGGGGAGCTGTTTTTT.

This chain connects TRBV28 to TRBJ1-2; TRBD1 is a possible D gene (5 bases). The germline V gene has CDR1 MDHEN and CDR2 SYDVKM. This CDR3 spans 15 amino acids. V lost 8 bases and J 0 bases, leaving 16 bases between the germline ends. The CDR3 nucleotides are TGTGCCAGCCTATTAGGACCGACAGCTAACTATGGCTACACCTTC. This gives the protein CASLLGPTANYGYTF.

The chain uses TRBV4-1 and TRBJ2-1; D possibly matches TRBD1 or TRBD2 (5 bases each). From germline, CDR1 is MGHRA and CDR2 YSYEKL. Trimming took 0 bases from V and 8 from J, leaving 17 bases between them. The CDR3 spans 16 residues. The CDR3 DNA sequence: TGCGCCAGCAGCCAAGATAGGGTAGCGTCGGGACATGAGCAGTTCTTC. Translation gives CASSQDRVASGHEQFF.

In regard to this clonotype: Its ends do not fully match the called genes, so a read error is possible. The chain couples TRBV12-3 or TRBV12-4 to TRBJ1-5; 9 bases agree with TRBD1. The CDR3 runs 14 residues. The DNA of the CDR3 is TGTGCCGGCAGTGGACAGGGGCCCAATCAGCCCCAGCATTTT. This encodes CAGSGQGPNQPQHF.

With regard to this clonotype: This may be a read error: a much more frequent sequence differs by one nucleotide. The rearrangement joins TRBV11-2 to TRBJ2-7, with a possible D match to TRBD1 (6 bases). CDR1 is SGHAT, CDR2 FQNNGV, per germline. This CDR3 contains 17 residues. CDR3 protein: CASSLEGVAGAAYKQYF. The CDR3 DNA reads TGTGCCAGCAGCTTAGAAGGTGTTGCAGGGGCGGCCTACAAGCAGTACTTC.

With regard to this clonotype: The CDR3 does not close with the conserved phenylalanine or tryptophan, likely indicating a read error. The rearrangement joins TRBV28 to TRBJ2-7; a weak D match, TRBD2 (6 bases). Trimming took 5 bases from V and 3 from J, leaving 8 bases between them. The CDR3 runs 12 residues. Per the germline V gene, CDR1 is MDHEN and CDR2 is SYDVKM. The CDR3 DNA reads TGTGCCAGCAGTGGGACTTTCTACGAGCAGTACCTC. Translating gives CASSGTFYEQYL.

V gene TRBV19 combines with J gene TRBJ1-1; no definite D call. Germline CDR1 reads LNHDA; CDR2 reads SQIVND (reference sequence). Trimming removed 6 bases from V and 0 bases from J, with 5 bases in between. The CDR3 is made up of 12 amino acids. CDR3 sequence: CASRTVNTEAFF. The CDR3 DNA sequence: TGTGCCAGTAGAACCGTGAACACTGAAGCTTTCTTT.

This rearrangement joins TRBV18 to TRBJ2-3; 11 bases match TRBD1. With 0 bases clipped from V and 14 bases from J, the junction kept 7 bases outside the gene matches. There are 14 residues in the CDR3. Germline V gene data show CDR1 as KGHSH and CDR2 as LQKENI. The CDR3 loop reads CASSPPGQGESWYF. The CDR3 DNA sequence: TGTGCCAGCTCACCACCGGGACAGGGGGAATCGTGGTATTTT.

This rearrangement joins TRBV9 to TRBJ2-7; D not certain. This CDR3 spans 13 amino acids. V gave up 4 bases and J gave up 6 bases, with 14 bases separating them. Germline CDR1 is SGDLS and CDR2 is YYNGEE. CDR3 bases: TGTGCCAGCAGCTCCCGTCCAAACCTCGAGCAGTACTTC. Protein: CASSSRPNLEQYF.

This rearrangement joins TRBV20-1 to TRBJ2-1, with 13 bases identical to TRBD2. V trimming: 1 base; J trimming: 10 bases; junction bases outside the gene matches: 7. CDR1 is DFQATT, CDR2 SNEGSKA, per germline (reference sequence). The CDR3 covers 15 residues. As DNA, the CDR3 is TGCAGTGCTAGAGCCGGGACTAGCGGGATTTGGGAGCAGTTCTTC. Its translation is CSARAGTSGIWEQFF.

This clonotype is medium-sized within its sample. V is TRBV19 and J is TRBJ2-2; 7 bases fit TRBD1. There are 13 residues in the CDR3. The V gene's germline CDR1 is LNHDA and CDR2 SQIVND (reference sequence). V lost 10 bases and J lost 0; bases outside the gene matches: 2. Written as DNA, the CDR3 is TGTGCCACCGACAGGGCGAACACCGGGGAGCTGTTTTTT. Translating it yields CATDRANTGELFF.